Given below is one TCR beta chain in context. The specificity of this receptor is unknown. CDR1 and CDR2, looked up from the germline V gene, are SQVTM and ANQGSEA. Trimming accounts for 6 bases at V and 7 bases at J, while the number of junction bases matched to no gene is 11. The CDR3 spans 14 residues, from the cysteine through the phenylalanine. Kept here is only the CDR3 DNA, which spans 42 bases and is read in frame from base 1. Receptor amplification or capture employed the immunoSEQ multiplex PCR assay. The multiplex PCR relied on a mix of 60 forward primers for TCR Vbeta segments and 13 reverse primers for TCR Jbeta segments. The CDR3 region of rearranged TCR beta genes was amplified from genomic DNA with a multiplex PCR assay. The amplified TCR beta libraries were sequenced on the Illumina HiSeq System as 87-base-pair reads. Regarding the original processing steps: In a later analysis, tens of millions of unique TCR beta chains were counted across the 500 to 850 repertoires, and roughly 11 million of these chains were shared by at least two donors. Raw reads were error-corrected and collapsed into unique sequences by a nearest-neighbor algorithm in which closely related sequences were merged to remove PCR and sequencing errors. Alignment of CDR3 sequences to IMGT reference sequences was used to assign V, D and J gene segments. For a sequence to be retained, a match of at least six nucleotides to both a V gene segment and a J gene segment was required. A rearrangement was called productive if the CDR3 had no stop codons and remained in frame with V and J, and every other rearrangement was called non-productive. Following IMGT convention, CDR3 was defined as the stretch from the second conserved V-encoded cysteine up to the conserved J-encoded phenylalanine. The earlier analysis of about 640 of the donors excluded any sequence lacking an unambiguous match to a single V gene segment. In an earlier analysis of about 590 of the donors, a V segment was called functional when productive rearrangements were above 56.7%, and segregating when the standard deviation between donors exceeded 5%. To diagnose cytomegalovirus status from the catalog of TCR beta chain sequences, a statistical classification framework was built. V and J gene assignment, in a later analysis, came from comparing TCR nucleotide sequences with IMGT/GENE-DB human TR gene sequences. A later analysis assigned CDR3 sequences and most-parsimonious VDJ recombination scenarios with the TCRdist pipeline. A later analysis defined each TCR beta chain by its CDR3 amino acid sequence plus V-gene family, and excluded reads lacking a unique V-gene family. To address suspected cross-contamination and a sequencing artifact, a later analysis removed approximately 590 highly shared, low-generation-probability nucleotide sequences. In a later analysis, a clonal expansion index was calculated for each public chain from normalized within-repertoire ranks of inferred template counts. Generation probabilities in a later analysis came from a VDJ recombination model fitted to out-of-frame rearrangements, and those results were checked against IGoR. A later analysis scored TCR-TCR, TCR-HLA and TCR-CMV co-occurrence with hypergeometric tests, applying a repertoire-size bias correction to TCR pairs. In a later analysis, false discovery rates were estimated by permuting HLA or CMV assignments 20 times. In a later analysis, co-occurring TCRs were grouped using DBSCAN, with TCRdist sequence similarity added in when clustering inside HLA-allele-positive subsets. Repertoires with fewer than 30,000 or more than 120,000 public chains, plus five repertoires with anomalous nucleotide sharing, were excluded from co-occurrence clustering. In TCRdb, the immuneACCESS table is reduced to in-frame sequences with V and J assigned. These tables do not hold every clone; where another copy was compared, an unresolved V gene accounts for under half, and the others remain unexplained. V, J and clone size are taken as reported in that table, and D and trimming were inferred from the DNA itself. The sample's clone listing holds under 75,000 clones. Clones ranked in the top ten supply 2.4% of the sample.

This specimen belongs to a study of cytomegalovirus exposure and HLA in healthy donors (dated by TCRdb to 2015 to 2018). As for the study more broadly: An earlier analysis of approximately 550 of the donors reported 250 to 300 Gb of sequence data and 117 million unique TCR beta sequences from 150 million to 200 million T cells. Around 300 gigabases of sequencing data and approximately 85 million unique TCR sequences were included in an early release covering around 650 HLA-typed donors. Among the roughly 380 genotyped donors, around 79% belonged to the genetic ancestry cluster associated with self-reported Caucasian donors. The study was designed to test whether signatures of past pathogen exposure could be identified by cataloging public T cell receptors. The study used immunosequencing to profile the T cell repertoires of 670 or so subjects and linked those repertoires to cytomegalovirus serostatus. Besides the first cohort of approximately 710 subjects, a separate validation cohort made up of roughly 120 different subjects was used. The study combined high-throughput TCR immunosequencing, statistical association of individual TCRs with disease status, and machine learning to predict cytomegalovirus infection status. To study patterns of TCR occurrence, a later analysis re-analyzed previously published TCR beta repertoires from 700 or so donors and added high-resolution HLA genotyping. The later analysis used no new phenotypic data to find candidate immune exposures, relying instead on TCR beta sequences and their occurrence across donors. In an earlier analysis of around 540 of the donors, high-throughput TCR beta sequencing was used to judge whether each TCR beta V gene segment behaved as functional or pseudogenic. Donor age, sex, ethnicity and CMV serostatus were collected together with the repertoire data. A later genetic analysis used genome-wide SNP genotypes for 398 of the 666 donors, treating that subset as a discovery cohort. All discovery cohort repertoires had been generated on a single sequencing platform. Class I and class II HLA loci were covered by the typing at four-digit resolution. The number of typed donors differed by locus: roughly 629-640 for A, B, C, DRB1 and DQB1; about 520 for DQA1; around 610 for DPA1; and roughly 470 for DPB1. Four to six DR-DQ haplotypes were handled as single units for association and clustering, since linkage in the cohort was strong. On average, around 240,000 unique TCR beta nucleotide sequences were sequenced per donor among some 430 genotyped donors of the cohort, with approximately 18% of those sequences being non-productive. General conclusions and limits of the study: Linkage disequilibrium might explain the correlated functional status among segregating V segments, but an unknown experimental factor could not be excluded. According to a later analysis, most CMV-associated TCR beta chains appeared to be HLA-restricted, and the HLA associations seemed to be driven largely by CMV exposure. Only TCR beta chains were sequenced in this cohort, and the absence of alpha or paired-chain data limited detectable features. A few of the identified cytomegalovirus-associated TCR beta chains were confirmed in vitro to be specific for cytomegalovirus antigens. When HLA alleles, especially DR and DQ, strongly co-occurred, attributing TCR associations to individual alleles was difficult. In a later analysis, around 15,000 TCR beta sequences were associated with specific HLA alleles at a false discovery rate of 0.05. A later genetic analysis associated a missense DCLRE1C variant with V-gene and J-gene trimming of TCR beta chains, and an independent cohort replicated the association. Broadly in line with IMGT annotations, most TCR beta V segments showed up in productive rearrangements about 90% or about 30% of the time in an earlier analysis of under 700 of the donors. Some IMGT-functional V segments, including TRBV6-2 and TRBV6-3, could not be told apart with the 87-base-pair reads, so those segments were excluded. Because counts were too low, about 18 rarely observed V segments, including chromosome 9 orphons, were excluded from the earlier analysis of about 500 of the donors. A later analysis reported that several top co-occurrence clusters appeared linked to parvovirus B19, influenza, CMV and Epstein-Barr virus. In the study, 150 to 200 TCR beta chains were listed as associated with cytomegalovirus. The sequencing pipeline was judged likely to have produced a cluster of highly shared sequence variants as a technical artifact. The only immune exposure information available for the cohort was CMV serostatus. According to a later genetic analysis, donors in an Asian-associated ancestry cluster had fewer N-insertions in productive TCRs than the approximately 670-donor mean. A further reported finding was that TCR beta sequences accurately predicted the HLA-A and HLA-B alleles for most subjects in the first cohort. Compared with equally common non-associated chains, HLA-associated TCR beta chains in a later analysis were more clonally expanded and had lower generation probabilities. In both the original and validation cohorts, the classifier was reported to diagnose cytomegalovirus status with high specificity and sensitivity. The authors suggested that the approach could potentially be generalized to other disease states and immunological phenotypes. HLA typing was unavailable for some donors at each locus, so association tests used only the typed subset. While some public TCRs were present in many individuals, most TCR sequences turned up only very rarely across donors. Roughly uniform sequencing depth across donors was assumed in presence/absence analyses, although this assumption may not hold. A later analysis found that TCR association rates varied across HLA loci, with DRB1 alleles showing the most associated TCRs and HLA-C alleles the fewest.

The cohort consisted of fewer than 700 healthy bone marrow donors. All cohort members were sampled while nominally healthy, although unrecorded immune exposures were likely present. The donor was CMV seropositive and belonged to the group of 270 or so seropositive cohort members. A peripheral blood sample was provided by each donor, and peripheral blood mononuclear cells were used for TCR beta sequencing. The Qiagen DNeasy Blood Extraction Kit was used to extract genomic DNA from the blood cell samples. The rearranged chain carries TRBV29-1 and TRBJ1-4, with TRBD1 matching 7 junction bases. Input material: PBMCs. The receptor was isolated from a female donor in good health and CMV-seropositive. CDR3 reads: CSVARQGGGEKLFF. Here is the DNA: TGCAGCGTGGCCCGACAGGGAGGAGGTGAAAAACTGTTTTTT.